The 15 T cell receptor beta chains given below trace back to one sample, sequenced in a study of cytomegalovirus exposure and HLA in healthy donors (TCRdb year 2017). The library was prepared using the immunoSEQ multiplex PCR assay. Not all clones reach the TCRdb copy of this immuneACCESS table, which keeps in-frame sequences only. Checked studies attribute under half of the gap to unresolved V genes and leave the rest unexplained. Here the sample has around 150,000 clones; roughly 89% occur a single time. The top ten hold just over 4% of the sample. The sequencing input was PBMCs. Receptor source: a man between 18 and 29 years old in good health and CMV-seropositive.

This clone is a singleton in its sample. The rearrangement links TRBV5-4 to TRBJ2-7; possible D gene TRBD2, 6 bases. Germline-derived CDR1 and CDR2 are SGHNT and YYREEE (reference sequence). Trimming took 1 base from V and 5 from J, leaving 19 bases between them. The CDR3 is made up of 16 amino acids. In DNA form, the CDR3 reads TGTGCCAGCAGCTTGTATCTGACGGGAGCCCCCCACGAGCAGTACTTC. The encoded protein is CASSLYLTGAPHEQYF.

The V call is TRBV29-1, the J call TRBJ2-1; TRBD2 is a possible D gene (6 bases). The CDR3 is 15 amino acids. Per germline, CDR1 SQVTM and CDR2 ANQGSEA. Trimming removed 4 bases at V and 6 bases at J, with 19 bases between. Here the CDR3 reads CSVVDYGTVRNEQFF. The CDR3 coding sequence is TGCAGCGTTGTGGATTATGGGACTGTACGCAATGAGCAGTTCTTC.

This CDR3 reads CASSQYSGYEQYF. The DNA of the CDR3 is TGTGCCAGCAGCCAATACAGCGGCTACGAGCAGTACTTC. This chain uses TRBV14 with TRBJ2-7, with D tentatively TRBD2 (5 bases). The CDR3 runs to 13 residues. V dropped 2 bases and J dropped 3 bases, with 8 bases sitting between them. The germline V gene encodes CDR1 SGHDN and CDR2 FVKESK.

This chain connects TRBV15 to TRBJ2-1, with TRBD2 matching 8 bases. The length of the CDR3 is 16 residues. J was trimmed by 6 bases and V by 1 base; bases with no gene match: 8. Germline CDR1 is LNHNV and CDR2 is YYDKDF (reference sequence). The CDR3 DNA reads TGTGCCACCAGCAGAGCCGGGACTAGACTCGGCAATGAGCAGTTCTTC. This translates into CATSRAGTRLGNEQFF.

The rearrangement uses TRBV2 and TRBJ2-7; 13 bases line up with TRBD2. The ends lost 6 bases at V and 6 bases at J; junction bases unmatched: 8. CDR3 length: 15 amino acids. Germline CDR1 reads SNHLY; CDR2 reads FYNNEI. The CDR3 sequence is CASSIGLAGVGEQYF. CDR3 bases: TGTGCCAGCAGCATTGGACTAGCGGGAGTAGGCGAGCAGTACTTC.

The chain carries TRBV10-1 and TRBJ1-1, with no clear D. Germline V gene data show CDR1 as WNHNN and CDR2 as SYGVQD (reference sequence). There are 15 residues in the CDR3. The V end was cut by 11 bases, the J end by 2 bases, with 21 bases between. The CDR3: CAQTLDSQNNTEAFF. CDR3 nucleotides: TGCGCCCAAACTTTAGACTCCCAGAACAACACTGAAGCTTTCTTT.

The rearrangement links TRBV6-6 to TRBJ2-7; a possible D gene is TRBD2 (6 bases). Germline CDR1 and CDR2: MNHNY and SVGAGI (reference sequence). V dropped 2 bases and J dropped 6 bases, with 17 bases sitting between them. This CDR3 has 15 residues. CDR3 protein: CASSYNLGLLAEQYF. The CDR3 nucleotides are TGTGCCAGCAGTTACAATTTGGGGTTACTAGCCGAGCAGTACTTC.

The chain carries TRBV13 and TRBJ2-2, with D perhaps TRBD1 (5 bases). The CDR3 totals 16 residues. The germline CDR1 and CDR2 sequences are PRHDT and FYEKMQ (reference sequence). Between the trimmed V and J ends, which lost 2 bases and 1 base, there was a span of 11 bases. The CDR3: CASSLFQGRNTGELFF. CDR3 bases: TGTGCCAGCAGCTTATTCCAGGGTCGGAACACCGGGGAGCTGTTTTTT.

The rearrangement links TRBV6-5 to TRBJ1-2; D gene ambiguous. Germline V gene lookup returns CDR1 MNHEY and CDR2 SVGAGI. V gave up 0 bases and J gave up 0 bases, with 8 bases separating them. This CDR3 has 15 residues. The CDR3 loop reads CASSYSLAANYGYTF. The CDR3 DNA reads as TGTGCCAGCAGTTACTCGTTGGCCGCTAACTATGGCTACACCTTC.

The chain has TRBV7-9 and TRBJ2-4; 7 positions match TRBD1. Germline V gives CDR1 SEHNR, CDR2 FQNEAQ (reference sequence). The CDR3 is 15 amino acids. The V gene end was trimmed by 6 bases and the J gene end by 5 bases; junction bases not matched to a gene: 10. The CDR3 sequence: CASSETLGQQNIQYF. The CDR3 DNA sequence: TGTGCCAGCAGTGAAACCCTGGGACAGCAAAACATTCAGTACTTC.

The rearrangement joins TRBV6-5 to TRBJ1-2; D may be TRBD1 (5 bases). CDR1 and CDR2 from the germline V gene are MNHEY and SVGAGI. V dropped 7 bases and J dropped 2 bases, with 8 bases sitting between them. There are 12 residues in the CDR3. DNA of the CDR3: TGTGCCAGCATTTCAGGGAACTATGGCTACACCTTC. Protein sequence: CASISGNYGYTF.

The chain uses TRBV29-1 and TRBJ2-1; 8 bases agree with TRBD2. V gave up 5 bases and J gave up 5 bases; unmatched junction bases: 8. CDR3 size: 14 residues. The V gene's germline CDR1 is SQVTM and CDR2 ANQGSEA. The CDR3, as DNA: TGCAGCGTTTTTAGCGGGATTCTGGACAATGAGCAGTTCTTC. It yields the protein CSVFSGILDNEQFF.

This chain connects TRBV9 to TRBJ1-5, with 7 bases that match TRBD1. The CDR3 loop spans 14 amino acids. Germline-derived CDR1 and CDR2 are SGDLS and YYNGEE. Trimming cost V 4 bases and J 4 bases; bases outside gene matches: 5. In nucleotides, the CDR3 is TGTGCCAGCAGCCCGACAGGGACGAATCAGCCCCAGCATTTT. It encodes CASSPTGTNQPQHF.

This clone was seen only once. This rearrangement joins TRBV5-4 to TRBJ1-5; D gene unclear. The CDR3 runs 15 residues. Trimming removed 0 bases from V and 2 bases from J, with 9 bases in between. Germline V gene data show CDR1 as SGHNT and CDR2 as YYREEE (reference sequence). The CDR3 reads CASSLDPQGNQPQHF. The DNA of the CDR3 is TGTGCCAGCAGCTTGGACCCGCAGGGCAATCAGCCCCAGCATTTT. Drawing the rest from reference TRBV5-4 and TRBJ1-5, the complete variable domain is ETGVTQSPTHLIKTRGQQVTLRCSSQSGHNTVSWYQQALGQGPQFIFQYYREEENGRGNFPPRFSGLQFPNYSSELNVNALELDDSALYLCASSLDPQGNQPQHFGDGTRLSIL.

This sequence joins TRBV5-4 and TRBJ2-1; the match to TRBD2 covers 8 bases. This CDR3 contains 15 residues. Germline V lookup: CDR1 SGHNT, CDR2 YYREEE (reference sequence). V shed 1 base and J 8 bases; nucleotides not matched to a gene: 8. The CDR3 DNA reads TGTGCCAGCAGCTTGATTGGGCGGGAGGTGGATGAGCAGTTCTTC. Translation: CASSLIGREVDEQFF.